Following are 19 T cell receptor beta chains from one sample sequenced in a study of identical twins. Each CDR3 protein gets one entry after TCRdb re-called the 5' RACE reads with MiXCR. Of about 490,000 distinct CDR3 sequences in the sample, 13% to 15% were seen once. This same sample was also taken into another study, of yellow fever vaccine responses in identical twins.

What was sequenced was CD4+ T cells sorted from blood. The receptors originated from a woman aged 18-29 years in good health.

This clonotype was recorded a few times. This chain connects TRBV5-1 to TRBJ2-1; TRBD2 matches 7 bases. The CDR3 loop spans 15 amino acids. Germline CDR1 reads SGHRS; CDR2 reads YFSETQ. V dropped 1 base and J dropped 4; count of bases not matched to a gene: 5. The CDR3 bases are TGCGCCAGCAGCTTGTTGGGGGGGGGGTACAATGAGCAGTTCTTC. It is translated as CASSLLGGGYNEQFF.

This clonotype showed up just a few times. This chain uses TRBV28 with TRBJ2-1, with 10 bases fitting TRBD2. The V and J ends lost 7 bases and 6 bases, in that order; junction bases with no gene match: 9. CDR1 is MDHEN and CDR2 is SYDVKM in the germline V gene. This CDR3 has 15 residues. The chain's CDR3 is CASKVSTSGINEQFF. The CDR3 coding sequence is TGTGCCAGCAAAGTTTCAACTAGCGGGATCAATGAGCAGTTCTTC.

This clonotype came up a few times. The V gene is TRBV6-9, the J gene TRBJ2-7; no clear D gene. The CDR3 totals 10 residues. The V gene's germline CDR1 is MNHGY and CDR2 SVAAGI. The V end lost 10 bases, the J end lost 7 bases, and 11 bases lay between the germline ends. The CDR3 region is CANRWQEQYV. DNA for the CDR3: TGTGCCAACCGCTGGCAGGAGCAGTACGTC.

This clonotype was seen a few times. The chain combines TRBV20-1 with TRBJ1-4; the D is unclear. V dropped 3 bases and J dropped 0 bases, with 5 bases sitting between them. This CDR3 spans 13 amino acids. The germline V gene has CDR1 DFQATT and CDR2 SNEGSKA (reference sequence). The CDR3 sequence: CSASSATNEKLFF. The DNA for the CDR3 is TGCAGTGCTAGTAGTGCAACTAATGAAAAACTGTTTTTT.

This clonotype was recorded at least ten times. The genes are TRBV24-1 and TRBJ1-2, with D possibly being TRBD1 (6 bases). Trimming removed 7 bases at V and 4 bases at J, with 12 bases between. In germline, CDR1 is KGHDR, CDR2 SFDVKD. This CDR3 comprises 13 residues. The CDR3 reads CATRSDSIYGYTF. CDR3 nucleotide sequence: TGTGCCACCAGATCGGACAGCATCTATGGCTACACCTTC.

Many counts were recorded for this clonotype. V gene TRBV7-7 combines with J gene TRBJ2-2; TRBD2 might be the D (5 bases). Trimming pared 5 bases from V and 4 bases from J, leaving 14 bases between. The CDR3 extends over 15 amino acids. Germline values: CDR1 SSHAT, CDR2 FNYEAQ (reference sequence). This chain's CDR3 is CASSTSGIGTGELFF. The CDR3 DNA is TGTGCCAGCAGCACGAGCGGAATTGGCACCGGGGAGCTGTTTTTT.

The chain uses TRBV2 and TRBJ1-5, with D maybe TRBD1 (5 bases). V gave up 8 bases and J gave up 9 bases, with 20 bases separating them. Germline lookup yields CDR1 SNHLY and CDR2 FYNNEI. The CDR3 is made up of 14 amino acids. The CDR3 DNA reads as TGTGCCAGCTCGCAGGGCAGGCCCCCATCGCCCCAGCATTTT. It encodes CASSQGRPPSPQHF.

This clonotype appeared a few times. The chain has TRBV6-6 and TRBJ2-1; unclear D gene. This CDR3 is 13 amino acids long. From germline, CDR1 is MNHNY and CDR2 SVGAGI (reference sequence). The V and J ends lost 7 bases and 9 bases respectively, with 16 bases between them. Here the CDR3 reads CASTVNHQVEQFF. For the CDR3, the DNA is TGTGCCAGCACCGTTAACCACCAAGTTGAGCAGTTCTTC.

The sample holds a few counts of this clonotype. The chain joins TRBV20-1 to TRBJ2-3; 10 bases align to TRBD1. The CDR3 sequence is 14 residues long. V dropped 5 bases and J dropped 0; count of bases not matched to a gene: 2. Looked up from germline, CDR1 is DFQATT and CDR2 is SNEGSKA (reference sequence). CDR3 loop: CSASDRGSTDTQYF. The CDR3 coding sequence is TGCAGTGCTTCGGACAGGGGGAGCACAGATACGCAGTATTTT.

The rearrangement joins TRBV5-1 to TRBJ2-3; 14 bases match TRBD2. V shed 4 bases, J shed 1 base, and the junction held 8 bases outside the gene matches. CDR3 length: 18 amino acids. Germline V gene data show CDR1 as SGHRS and CDR2 as YFSETQ. The CDR3 nucleotides read TGCGCCAGCAGCCCTGGGACTAGCGGGGGTATGCGCACAGATACGCAGTATTTT. It specifies CASSPGTSGGMRTDTQYF.

The gene calls are TRBV5-1 and TRBJ1-4, with a tentative D call TRBD1 (6 bases). Trimming took off 2 bases at V and 4 bases at J, with 9 bases between the two ends. This CDR3 is built from 14 residues. Per the germline V gene, CDR1 is SGHRS and CDR2 is YFSETQ. The CDR3 DNA sequence: TGCGCCAGCAGCTTCGGGACATTTAATGAAAAACTGTTTTTT. Protein: CASSFGTFNEKLFF.

This clonotype was recorded at least ten times. The chain uses TRBV29-1 and TRBJ2-3, with D unclear. Germline values: CDR1 SQVTM, CDR2 ANQGSEA. The V end lost 3 bases, the J end lost 2 bases, and 9 bases lay between the germline ends. The CDR3 consists of 13 residues. The chain's CDR3 is CSVDSGDTDTQYF. The CDR3 bases are TGCAGCGTTGACTCGGGTGACACAGATACGCAGTATTTT.

This clonotype was seen a few times. V and J are TRBV20-1 and TRBJ2-5, with 8 positions matching TRBD1. CDR3 length: 13 residues. CDR1 DFQATT and CDR2 SNEGSKA come from the germline V gene (reference sequence). V gave up 3 bases and J gave up 5 bases; unmatched junction bases: 5. CDR3 sequence reads: CSASRTGQETQYF. The CDR3 DNA sequence: TGCAGTGCTAGCAGGACAGGGCAGGAGACCCAGTACTTC.

This clonotype turned up a few times. V gene TRBV3-1 combines with J gene TRBJ1-5, with 8 positions matching TRBD1. V shed 2 bases, J shed 3 bases, and the junction held 3 bases outside the gene matches. CDR1 and CDR2 from the germline V gene are LGHDT and YNNKEL (reference sequence). The CDR3 extends over 15 amino acids. The CDR3: CASSQSGGINQPQHF. Here the CDR3 DNA reads TGTGCCAGCAGCCAATCAGGGGGCATCAATCAGCCCCAGCATTTT. Using reference TRBV3-1 and TRBJ1-5 for the parts outside the CDR3, the full variable domain is DTAVSQTPKYLVTQMGNDKSIKCEQNLGHDTMYWYKQDSKKFLKIMFSYNNKELIINETVPNRFSPKSPDKAHLNLHINSLELGDSAVYFCASSQSGGINQPQHFGDGTRLSIL.

This clonotype was found a few times. This chain connects TRBV7-8 to TRBJ2-1; 8 bases agree with TRBD2. Germline CDR1 is SGHVS and CDR2 is FQNEAQ. CDR3 length: 17 residues. The J segment lost 3 bases and the V segment lost 2 bases, leaving 9 bases of the junction unmatched. The CDR3 loop reads CASSLRGGAGRYNEQFF. Here the CDR3 DNA reads TGTGCCAGCAGCTTACGGGGGGGGGCAGGGCGCTACAATGAGCAGTTCTTC.

The V and J genes are TRBV2 and TRBJ2-2, with D possibly matching TRBD2 (7 bases). Germline V gene sequence: CDR1 SNHLY, CDR2 FYNNEI. The CDR3 is 15 residues long. The V gene lost 7 bases and the J gene lost 0 bases, with 12 bases spanning the gap. CDR3 protein: CASKGDYTNTGELFF. The CDR3 bases are TGTGCCAGCAAGGGGGACTATACGAACACCGGGGAGCTGTTTTTT.

The gene calls are TRBV6-5 and TRBJ2-1; 8 bases fit TRBD1. The ends lost 4 bases at V and 6 bases at J; junction bases unmatched: 11. The germline V gene encodes CDR1 MNHEY and CDR2 SVGAGI. This CDR3 has 16 residues. Here the CDR3 reads CASSSHRGILGNEQFF. CDR3 bases: TGTGCCAGCAGTTCGCACAGGGGGATCCTTGGCAATGAGCAGTTCTTC.

The rearrangement links TRBV7-9 to TRBJ2-2; D call uncertain. Trimming stripped 2 bases from V and 11 bases from J, with 12 bases between. CDR1 is SEHNR, CDR2 FQNEAQ, per germline (reference sequence). The CDR3 is made up of 13 amino acids. Here the CDR3 DNA reads TGTGCCAGCAGCTTAAGGGATAAAGGCGAGCTGTTTTTT. This gives the protein CASSLRDKGELFF.

The chain carries TRBV4-1 and TRBJ2-1, with a weak D call TRBD2 (6 bases). The V end was cut by 1 base, the J end by 0 bases, with 13 bases between. The germline V gene has CDR1 MGHRA and CDR2 YSYEKL. This CDR3 is built from 17 residues. Here the CDR3 DNA reads TGCGCCAGCAGCCAAGCCGTAGCGGATAGCTCCTACAATGAGCAGTTCTTC. This codes for CASSQAVADSSYNEQFF.